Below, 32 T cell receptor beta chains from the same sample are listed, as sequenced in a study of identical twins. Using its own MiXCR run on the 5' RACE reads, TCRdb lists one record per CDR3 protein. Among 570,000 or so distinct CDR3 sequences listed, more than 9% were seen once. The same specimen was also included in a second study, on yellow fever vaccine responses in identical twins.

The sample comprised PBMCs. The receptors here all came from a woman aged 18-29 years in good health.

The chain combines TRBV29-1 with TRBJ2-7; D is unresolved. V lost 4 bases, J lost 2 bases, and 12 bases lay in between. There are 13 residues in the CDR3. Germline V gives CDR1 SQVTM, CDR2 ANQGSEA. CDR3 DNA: TGCAGCGTTGTGAGGTCGACCCCCTACGAGCAGTACTTC. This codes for CSVVRSTPYEQYF.

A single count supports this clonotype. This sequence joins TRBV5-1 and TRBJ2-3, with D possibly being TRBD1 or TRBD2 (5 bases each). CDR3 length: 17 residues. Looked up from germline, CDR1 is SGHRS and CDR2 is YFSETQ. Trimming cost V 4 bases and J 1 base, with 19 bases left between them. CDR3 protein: CASSVRGPQGGTDTQYF. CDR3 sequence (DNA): TGCGCCAGCAGCGTAAGGGGACCCCAGGGTGGCACAGATACGCAGTATTTT.

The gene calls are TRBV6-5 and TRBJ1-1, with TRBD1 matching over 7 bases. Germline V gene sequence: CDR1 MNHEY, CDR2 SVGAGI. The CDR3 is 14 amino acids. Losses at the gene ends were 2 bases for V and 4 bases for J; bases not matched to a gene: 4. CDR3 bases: TGTGCCAGCAGTTACCAGGGGGGGGGCACTGAAGCTTTCTTT. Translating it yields CASSYQGGGTEAFF.

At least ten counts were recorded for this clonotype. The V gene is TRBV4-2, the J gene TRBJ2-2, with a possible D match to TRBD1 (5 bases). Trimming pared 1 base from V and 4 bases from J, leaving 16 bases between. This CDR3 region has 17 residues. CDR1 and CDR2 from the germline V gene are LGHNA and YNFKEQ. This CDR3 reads CASSQVSDSPSTGELFF. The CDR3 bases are TGTGCCAGCAGCCAAGTAAGCGACAGCCCCTCCACCGGGGAGCTGTTTTTT.

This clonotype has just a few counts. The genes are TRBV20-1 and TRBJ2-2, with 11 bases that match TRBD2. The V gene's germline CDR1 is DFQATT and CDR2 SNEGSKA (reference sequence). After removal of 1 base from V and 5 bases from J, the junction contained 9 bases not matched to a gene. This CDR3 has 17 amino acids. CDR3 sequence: CSARVASGRRRTGELFF. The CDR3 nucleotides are TGCAGTGCTAGAGTGGCTAGCGGGAGGCGTAGGACCGGGGAGCTGTTTTTT.

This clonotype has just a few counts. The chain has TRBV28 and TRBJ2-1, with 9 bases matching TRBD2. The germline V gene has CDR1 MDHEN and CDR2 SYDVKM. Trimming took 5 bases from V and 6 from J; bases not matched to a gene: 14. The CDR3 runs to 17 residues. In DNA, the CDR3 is TGTGCCAGCAGTCCACGAGTGGCGGGAGGGCTCTTCAATGAGCAGTTCTTC. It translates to CASSPRVAGGLFNEQFF.

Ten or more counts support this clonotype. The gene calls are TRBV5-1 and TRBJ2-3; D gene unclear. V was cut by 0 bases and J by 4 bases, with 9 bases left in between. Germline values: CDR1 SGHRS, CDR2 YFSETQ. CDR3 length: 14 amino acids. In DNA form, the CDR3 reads TGCGCCAGCAGCTTGGCTGATATTGCAGATACGCAGTATTTT. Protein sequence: CASSLADIADTQYF.

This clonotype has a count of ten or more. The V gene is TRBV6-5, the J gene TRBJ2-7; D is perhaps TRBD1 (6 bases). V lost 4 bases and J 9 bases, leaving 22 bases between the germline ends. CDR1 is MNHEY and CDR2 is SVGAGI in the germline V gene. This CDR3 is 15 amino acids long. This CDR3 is CASSSSRQAMAAQYF. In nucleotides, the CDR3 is TGTGCCAGCAGTTCATCAAGACAGGCTATGGCAGCGCAGTACTTC.

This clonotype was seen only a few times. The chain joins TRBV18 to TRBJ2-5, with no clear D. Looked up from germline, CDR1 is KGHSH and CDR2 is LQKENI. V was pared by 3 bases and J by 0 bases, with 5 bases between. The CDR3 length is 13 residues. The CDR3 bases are TGTGCCAGCTCACCTTCGCACCAAGAGACCCAGTACTTC. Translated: CASSPSHQETQYF.

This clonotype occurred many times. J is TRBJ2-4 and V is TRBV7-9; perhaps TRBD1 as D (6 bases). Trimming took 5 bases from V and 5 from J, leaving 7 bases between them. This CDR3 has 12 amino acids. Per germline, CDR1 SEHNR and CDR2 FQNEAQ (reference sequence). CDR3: CASSRTENIQYF. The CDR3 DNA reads TGTGCCAGCAGCCGGACAGAAAACATTCAGTACTTC.

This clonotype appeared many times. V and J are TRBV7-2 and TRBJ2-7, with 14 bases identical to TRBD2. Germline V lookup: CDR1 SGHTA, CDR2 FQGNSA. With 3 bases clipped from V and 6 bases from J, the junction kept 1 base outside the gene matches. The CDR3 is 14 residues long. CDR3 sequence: CASSLGTSGSEQYF. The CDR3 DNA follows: TGTGCCAGCAGCTTGGGGACTAGCGGGAGCGAGCAGTACTTC.

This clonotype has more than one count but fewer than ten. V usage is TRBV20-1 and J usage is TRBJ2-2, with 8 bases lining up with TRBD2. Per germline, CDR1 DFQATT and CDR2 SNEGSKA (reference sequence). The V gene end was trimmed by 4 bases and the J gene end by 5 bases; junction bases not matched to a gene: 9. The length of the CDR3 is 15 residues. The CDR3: CSATGAGAGTGELFF. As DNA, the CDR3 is TGCAGTGCTACCGGAGCGGGAGCGGGAACCGGGGAGCTGTTTTTT.

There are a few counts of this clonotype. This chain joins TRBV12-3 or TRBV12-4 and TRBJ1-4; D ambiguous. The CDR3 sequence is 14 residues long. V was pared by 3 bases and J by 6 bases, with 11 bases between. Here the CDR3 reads CASSFRRPHEKLFF. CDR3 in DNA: TGTGCCAGCAGTTTTCGCCGGCCGCATGAAAAACTGTTTTTT.

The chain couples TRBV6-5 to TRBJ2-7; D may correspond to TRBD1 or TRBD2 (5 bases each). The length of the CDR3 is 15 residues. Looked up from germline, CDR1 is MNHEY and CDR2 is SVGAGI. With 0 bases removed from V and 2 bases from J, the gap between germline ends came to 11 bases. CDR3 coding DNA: TGTGCCAGCAGTTACTCGACGGGACCGGCCTACGAGCAGTACTTC. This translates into CASSYSTGPAYEQYF.

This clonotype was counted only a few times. The CDR3 reads CASSQTSGTEQYF. CDR3 nucleotides: TGCGCCAGCAGCCAAACTAGCGGAACCGAGCAGTACTTC. This chain connects TRBV4-3 to TRBJ2-7; TRBD2 agrees at 8 bases. This CDR3 is built from 13 residues. Germline CDR1 reads LGHNA; CDR2 reads YSLEER. V shed 2 bases, J shed 6 bases, and the junction held 3 bases outside the gene matches.

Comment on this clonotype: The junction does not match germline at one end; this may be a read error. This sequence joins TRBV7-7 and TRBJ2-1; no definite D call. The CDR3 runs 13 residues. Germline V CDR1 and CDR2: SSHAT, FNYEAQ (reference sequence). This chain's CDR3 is CASSFNPGNEQFF. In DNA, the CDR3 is TGTGCTAGCAGCTTTAACCCCGGGAATGAGCAGTTCTTC.

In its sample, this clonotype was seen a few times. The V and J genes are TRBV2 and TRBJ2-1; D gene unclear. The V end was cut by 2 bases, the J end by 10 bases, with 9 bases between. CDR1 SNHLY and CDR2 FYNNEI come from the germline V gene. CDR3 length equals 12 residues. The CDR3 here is CASSEIVREQFF. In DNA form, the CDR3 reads TGTGCCAGCAGTGAAATTGTCAGGGAGCAGTTCTTC. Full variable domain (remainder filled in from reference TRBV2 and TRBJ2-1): EPEVTQTPSHQVTQMGQEVILRCVPISNHLYFYWYRQILGQKVEFLVSFYNNEISEKSEIFDDQFSVERPDGSNFTLKIRSTKLEDSAMYFCASSEIVREQFFGPGTRLTVL.

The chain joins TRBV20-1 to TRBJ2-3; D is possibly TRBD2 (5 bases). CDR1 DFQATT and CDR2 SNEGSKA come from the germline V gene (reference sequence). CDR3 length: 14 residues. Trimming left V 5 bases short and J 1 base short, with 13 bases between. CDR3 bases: TGCAGTGCTTTTAGCGATGGGCGCACAGATACGCAGTATTTT. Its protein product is CSAFSDGRTDTQYF.

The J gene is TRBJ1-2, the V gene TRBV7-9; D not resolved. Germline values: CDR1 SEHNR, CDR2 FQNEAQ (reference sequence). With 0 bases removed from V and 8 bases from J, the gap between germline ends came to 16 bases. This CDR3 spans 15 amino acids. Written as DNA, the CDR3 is TGTGCCAGCAGCTTAGCGGTAGGGCAGCATTACGGCTACACCTTC. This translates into CASSLAVGQHYGYTF. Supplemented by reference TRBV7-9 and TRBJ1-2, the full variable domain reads DTGVSQNPRHKITKRGQNVTFRCDPISEHNRLYWYRQTLGQGPEFLTYFQNEAQLEKSRLLSDRFSAERPKGSFSTLEIQRTEQGDSAMYLCASSLAVGQHYGYTFGSGTRLTVV.

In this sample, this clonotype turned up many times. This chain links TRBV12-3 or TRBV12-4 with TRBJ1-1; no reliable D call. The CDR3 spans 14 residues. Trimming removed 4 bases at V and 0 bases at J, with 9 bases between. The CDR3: CASSSSGLNTEAFF. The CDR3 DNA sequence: TGTGCCAGCAGTTCGTCGGGCCTGAACACTGAAGCTTTCTTT.

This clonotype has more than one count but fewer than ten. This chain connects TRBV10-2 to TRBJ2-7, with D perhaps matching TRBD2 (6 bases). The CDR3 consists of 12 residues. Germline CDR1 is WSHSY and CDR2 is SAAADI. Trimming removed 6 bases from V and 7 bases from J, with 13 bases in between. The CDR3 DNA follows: TGCGCCAGCAGGGGACTCAAAGATGAGCAGTACTTC. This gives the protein CASRGLKDEQYF.

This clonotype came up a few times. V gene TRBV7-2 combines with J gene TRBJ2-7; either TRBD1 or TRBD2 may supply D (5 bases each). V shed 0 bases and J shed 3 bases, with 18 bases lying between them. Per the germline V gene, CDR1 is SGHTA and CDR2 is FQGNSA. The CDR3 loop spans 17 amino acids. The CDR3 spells CASSLALLRGRDYEQYF. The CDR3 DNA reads TGTGCCAGCAGCTTAGCTCTTCTCCGGGGACGAGACTACGAGCAGTACTTC.

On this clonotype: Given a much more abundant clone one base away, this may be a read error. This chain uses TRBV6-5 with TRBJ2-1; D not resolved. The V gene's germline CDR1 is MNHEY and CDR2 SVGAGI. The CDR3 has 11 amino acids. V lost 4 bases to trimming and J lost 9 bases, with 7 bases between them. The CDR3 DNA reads TGTGCCAGCAGTTTCTATGGTGAGCAGTTCTTC. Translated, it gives CASSFYGEQFF.

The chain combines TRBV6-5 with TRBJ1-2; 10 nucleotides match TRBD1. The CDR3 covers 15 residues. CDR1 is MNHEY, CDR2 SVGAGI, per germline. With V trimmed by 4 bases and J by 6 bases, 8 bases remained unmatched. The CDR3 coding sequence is TGTGCCAGCAGTTCCCCTACCGGGACAGGGGATGGCTACACCTTC. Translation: CASSSPTGTGDGYTF.

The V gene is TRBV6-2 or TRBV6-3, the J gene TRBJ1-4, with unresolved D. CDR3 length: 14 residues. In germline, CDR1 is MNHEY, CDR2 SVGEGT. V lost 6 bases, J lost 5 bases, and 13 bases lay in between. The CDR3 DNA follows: TGTGCCAGCAGGAAGACGGCCCGAAATGAAAAACTGTTTTTT. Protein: CASRKTARNEKLFF.

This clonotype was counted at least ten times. The CDR3 loop is CASSLGTGLDTEAFF. DNA of the CDR3: TGTGCCAGCAGTTTGGGGACAGGGTTGGACACTGAAGCTTTCTTT. The chain links TRBV12-3 or TRBV12-4 to TRBJ1-1, with 9 bases fitting TRBD1. The CDR3 totals 15 residues. V trimming: 3 bases; J trimming: 3 bases; junction bases outside the gene matches: 5.

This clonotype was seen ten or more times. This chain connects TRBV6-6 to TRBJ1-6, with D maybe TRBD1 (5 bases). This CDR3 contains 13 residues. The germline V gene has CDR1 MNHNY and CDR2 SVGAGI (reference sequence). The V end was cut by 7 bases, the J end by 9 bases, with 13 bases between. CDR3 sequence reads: CASTRGDGSPLHF. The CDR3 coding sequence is TGTGCCAGCACTCGGGGGGATGGTTCACCCCTCCACTTT.

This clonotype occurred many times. The CDR3 here is CASSVGELTKNIQYF. CDR3 nucleotide sequence: TGTGCCAGCAGCGTAGGGGAGTTAACCAAAAACATTCAGTACTTC. The genes are TRBV9 and TRBJ2-4, with D perhaps matching TRBD2 (5 bases). Trimming took off 0 bases at V and 2 bases at J, with 9 bases between the two ends. The germline V gene encodes CDR1 SGDLS and CDR2 YYNGEE. This CDR3 has 15 residues.

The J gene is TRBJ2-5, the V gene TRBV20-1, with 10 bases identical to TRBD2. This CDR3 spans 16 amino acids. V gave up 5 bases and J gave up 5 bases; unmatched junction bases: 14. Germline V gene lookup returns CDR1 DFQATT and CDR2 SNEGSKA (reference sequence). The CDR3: CSALTPLAGVRETQYF. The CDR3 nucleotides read TGCAGTGCTCTTACTCCCCTAGCGGGGGTCCGGGAGACCCAGTACTTC.

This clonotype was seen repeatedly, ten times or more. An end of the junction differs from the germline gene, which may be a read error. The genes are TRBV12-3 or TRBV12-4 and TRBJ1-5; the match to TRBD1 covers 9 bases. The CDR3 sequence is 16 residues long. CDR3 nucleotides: TGCGCCAGCAGCTTGGGACAGGGTGGCAGCAATCAGCCCCAGCATTTT. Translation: CASSLGQGGSNQPQHF.

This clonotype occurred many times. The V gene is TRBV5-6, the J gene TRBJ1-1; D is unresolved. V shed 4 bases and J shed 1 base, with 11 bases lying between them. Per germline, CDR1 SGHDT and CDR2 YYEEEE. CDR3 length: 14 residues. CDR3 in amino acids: CASSLGPPNTEAFF. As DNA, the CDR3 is TGTGCCAGCAGCCTAGGACCGCCGAACACTGAAGCTTTCTTT.

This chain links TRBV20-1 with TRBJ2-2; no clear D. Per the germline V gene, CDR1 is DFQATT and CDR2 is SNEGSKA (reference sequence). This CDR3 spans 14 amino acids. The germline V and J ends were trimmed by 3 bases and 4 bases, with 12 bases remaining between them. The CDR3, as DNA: TGCAGTGCTAGTGCCAGCTCGGGCACCGGGGAGCTGTTTTTT. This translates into CSASASSGTGELFF.